Listed here are 16 T cell receptor beta chains from one sample, sequenced in a study of shared clonotypes between healthy human individuals. Here immunoSEQ multiplex PCR was the method, and the copy in TCRdb shows in-frame clones only, minus some. The sample includes roughly 1,100,000 clones, approximately 70% of them seen just once. The sample consisted of memory CD4+ T cells sorted from blood. Specified subset: CD45RA-negative fraction. All receptors come from a man aged 18 to 29 in good health.

V gene TRBV11-3 combines with J gene TRBJ2-1; D could derive from TRBD1 or TRBD2 (5 bases each). Germline V gene data show CDR1 as SGHNT and CDR2 as YENEEA. This CDR3 contains 16 residues. V lost 0 bases and J 6 bases, leaving 15 bases between the germline ends. The CDR3 region is CASSLDGASLGNEQFF. CDR3 DNA sequence: TGTGCCAGCAGCTTAGATGGGGCTAGCCTCGGCAATGAGCAGTTCTTC.

J is TRBJ2-2 and V is TRBV10-1; TRBD1 is a possible D gene (6 bases). The CDR3 length is 11 residues. Trimming removed 6 bases at V and 8 bases at J, with 7 bases between. Germline V gives CDR1 WNHNN, CDR2 SYGVQD (reference sequence). CDR3 DNA sequence: TGCGCCAGCAGGGGGGCAGGGGAGCTGTTTTTT. This encodes CASRGAGELFF.

The gene calls are TRBV28 and TRBJ2-5, with 8 nucleotides matching TRBD1. The germline V gene has CDR1 MDHEN and CDR2 SYDVKM. V lost 4 bases and J lost 5; bases outside the gene matches: 9. The CDR3 runs to 15 residues. The CDR3 loop reads CASSWAGGSLETQYF. CDR3 bases: TGTGCCAGCAGTTGGGCAGGGGGCAGTCTCGAGACCCAGTACTTC.

V and J are TRBV30 and TRBJ2-3; unclear D gene. Trimming shortened V by 3 bases and J by 4 bases, and 14 bases separated the two germline ends. There are 14 residues in the CDR3. Looked up from germline, CDR1 is GTSNPN and CDR2 is SVGIG (reference sequence). CDR3 nucleotides: TGTGCCTGGAGCCTCGGCGGCGTGGCAGATACGCAGTATTTT. Translated: CAWSLGGVADTQYF.

This clone was detected only a few times. The V and J genes are TRBV7-2 and TRBJ1-4, with D possibly being TRBD1 (6 bases). This CDR3 contains 12 residues. Trimming removed 6 bases at V and 8 bases at J, with 10 bases between. Germline assignment: CDR1 SGHTA and CDR2 FQGNSA. The CDR3 coding sequence is TGTGCCAGCAGTCAAGACAGGGAAAAACTGTTTTTT. This gives the protein CASSQDREKLFF.

The chain couples TRBV18 to TRBJ2-2; D is ambiguous. Germline V gene lookup returns CDR1 KGHSH and CDR2 LQKENI. CDR3 size: 13 residues. Trimming stripped 2 bases from V and 1 base from J, with 2 bases between. The CDR3 reads CASSPVNTGELFF. The CDR3, as DNA: TGTGCCAGCTCACCAGTGAACACCGGGGAGCTGTTTTTT.

This clone appeared a few times. This chain uses TRBV28 with TRBJ1-6, with no clear D. Germline assignment: CDR1 MDHEN and CDR2 SYDVKM. Deletions cut 6 bases from V and 5 bases from J, with 14 bases between. This CDR3 has 15 residues. This chain's CDR3 is CASRTASVDNSPLHF. The CDR3 nucleotides read TGTGCCAGCAGGACGGCCTCGGTAGATAATTCACCCCTCCACTTT.

The chain links TRBV19 to TRBJ2-5; D is perhaps TRBD1 (6 bases). The V gene lost 5 bases and the J gene lost 1 base, with 14 bases spanning the gap. The CDR3 is 15 residues long. The germline gives CDR1 LNHDA, CDR2 SQIVND (reference sequence). The CDR3 sequence is CASSDRQVAQETQYF. The CDR3 nucleotides are TGTGCCAGTAGTGATAGACAGGTAGCCCAAGAGACCCAGTACTTC.

A note on this clone: Given a much more abundant clone one base away, this may be a read error. The V call is TRBV7-2, the J call TRBJ2-5; D is undetermined. Between the trimmed V and J ends, which lost 5 bases and 0 bases, there was a span of 7 bases. This CDR3 has 13 amino acids. Germline V gene data show CDR1 as SGHTA and CDR2 as FQGNSA. Here the CDR3 reads CASSPRHQETQYF. In DNA, the CDR3 is TGTGCCAGCAGCCCCCGGCACCAAGAGACCCAGTACTTC.

The rearrangement uses TRBV30 and TRBJ1-3; tentative D call: TRBD1 (5 bases). The CDR3 runs 10 residues. Germline assignment: CDR1 GTSNPN and CDR2 SVGIG (reference sequence). The CDR3 loop reads CAWGGNTIYF. The CDR3 DNA reads TGTGCTTGGGGGGGGAACACCATATATTTT.

This sequence joins TRBV6-4 and TRBJ2-2; 9 bases fit TRBD1. The V segment lost 10 bases and the J segment 6 bases; nucleotides outside the gene matches: 9. Germline CDR1 and CDR2: MRHNA and SNTAGT. The CDR3 has 14 amino acids. CDR3 bases: TGTGCCACCCGAGGGGGACAGGGTGCCGGGGAGCTGTTTTTT. This encodes CATRGGQGAGELFF.

This clone was seen a handful of times. DNA for the CDR3: TGTGCCAGCAGCTTAGCGTCCGGCTCAATTAGTGCTTTCTTT. This sequence encodes CASSLASGSISAFF. The rearrangement joins TRBV7-9 to TRBJ1-1, with no clear D. V lost 0 bases to trimming and J lost 11 bases, with 16 bases between them. The germline gives CDR1 SEHNR, CDR2 FQNEAQ (reference sequence). The CDR3 has 14 residues. Filled out from reference TRBV7-9 and TRBJ1-1, the complete variable domain reads DTGVSQNPRHKITKRGQNVTFRCDPISEHNRLYWYRQTLGQGPEFLTYFQNEAQLEKSRLLSDRFSAERPKGSFSTLEIQRTEQGDSAMYLCASSLASGSISAFFGQGTRLTVV.

V is TRBV6-1 and J is TRBJ2-7; maybe TRBD1 (6 bases). V lost 4 bases and J lost 3, with 10 bases in between. From germline, CDR1 is MNHNS and CDR2 SASEGT. The CDR3 covers 13 residues. CDR3 nucleotides: TGTGCCAGCAGTGGACAGGTCCACTACGAGCAGTACTTC. Translated, it gives CASSGQVHYEQYF.

This sequence joins TRBV10-3 and TRBJ1-4, with 9 bases identical to TRBD1. Germline trimming cut 0 bases from V and 0 bases from J; bases unmatched to any gene: 5. Germline CDR1 ENHRY, CDR2 SYGVKD. CDR3 length: 18 residues. CDR3 in amino acids: CAISESRTGDATNEKLFF. DNA of the CDR3: TGTGCCATCAGTGAGTCGAGGACAGGGGATGCAACTAATGAAAAACTGTTTTTT.

Note on this clone: One junction end disagrees with the germline gene, perhaps due to a read error. V gene TRBV7-7 combines with J gene TRBJ2-5; D is undetermined. This CDR3 spans 16 amino acids. Looked up from germline, CDR1 is SSHAT and CDR2 is FNYEAQ (reference sequence). The DNA for the CDR3 is TGTGCTAGCAGCTTAGAATCATTTTCGGGTAAAGAGACCCAGTACTTC. Protein sequence: CASSLESFSGKETQYF.

This rearrangement joins TRBV6-5 to TRBJ2-7, with a tentative D call TRBD2 (6 bases). There are 13 residues in the CDR3. Trimming stripped 6 bases from V and 6 bases from J, with 15 bases between. Germline V gives CDR1 MNHEY, CDR2 SVGAGI. The CDR3 region has the DNA TGTGCCAGCAGCACCAAGCCCGGGGGCGAGCAGTACTTC. It codes for CASSTKPGGEQYF.